The 4 T cell receptor beta chains below come from one sample, sequenced in a study of T cells in Graves' hyperthyroidism and ophthalmopathy. Using RNA transcripts as the source, TCR beta CDR3 regions were amplified. First-round RT-PCR with HTBI primers amplified the TCR CDR3 region. TCRdb independently ran MiXCR on the multiplex PCR reads; one entry per CDR3 protein. Found here are around 440,000 distinct CDR3 sequences, 15% to 18% of them singletons; the top ten hold 13% to 15%. Sequenced input: blood. The receptor set was obtained from a woman aged 18-29 years with Graves' hyperthyroidism.

This clonotype was found many times. The chain employs TRBV7-2 and TRBJ2-1; D unresolved. The V end lost 4 bases, the J end lost 4 bases, and 11 bases lay between the germline ends. The CDR3 has 14 amino acids. Germline lookup yields CDR1 SGHTA and CDR2 FQGNSA. In nucleotides, the CDR3 is TGTGCCAGCAGCTCCAGACGGGCGTACAATGAGCAGTTCTTC. It specifies CASSSRRAYNEQFF.

In its sample, this clonotype was seen many times. This chain links TRBV28 with TRBJ1-1; no firm D call. This CDR3 region has 13 residues. The ends were cut back, 7 bases at V and 0 bases at J, with 9 bases in the middle. Germline V gives CDR1 MDHEN, CDR2 SYDVKM. CDR3 sequence: CASTRDLNTEAFF. Here the CDR3 DNA reads TGTGCCAGCACCCGAGACTTGAACACTGAAGCTTTCTTT.

The chain recombines TRBV7-2 with TRBJ2-7, with TRBD2 identical over 10 bases. The J call may be faulty, since TRBJ2-1 better matches the DNA end. The germline CDR1 and CDR2 sequences are SGHTA and FQGNSA. This CDR3 has 15 amino acids. The CDR3 nucleotides are TGTGCCAGCAGCTCAGCGGGGCTAGCGGGGGCCGAGCAGTTCTTC. Protein: CASSSAGLAGAEQFF.

This clonotype was seen many times. This rearrangement joins TRBV27 to TRBJ2-7, with a weak D call TRBD1 (6 bases). The CDR3 is 15 residues long. The ends were cut back, 4 bases at V and 3 bases at J, with 16 bases in the middle. Germline assignment: CDR1 MNHEY and CDR2 SMNVEV (reference sequence). In DNA form, the CDR3 reads TGTGCCAGCAGTTCTTTCACGGACAGTAACTACGAGCAGTACTTC. This translates into CASSSFTDSNYEQYF.